These 9 T cell receptor beta chains came from one sample sequenced in a study of T cells after yellow fever vaccination. Each CDR3 protein gets one entry after TCRdb re-called the 5' RACE reads with MiXCR. The sample consists of fewer than 650,000 distinct CDR3 sequences, just over 20% of them appearing once. The sequencing used PBMCs, collected 21 days after the first yellow fever vaccination. The receptors were sampled from a man younger than 30 who received the YFV17D yellow fever vaccine.

The CDR3 is CASSRGQGYEQYV. CDR3 nucleotide sequence: TGTGCCAGCAGCCGCGGACAGGGCTACGAGCAGTACGTC. The genes are TRBV28 and TRBJ2-7, with 8 bases matching TRBD1. V gave up 6 bases and J gave up 3 bases; unmatched junction bases: 4. This CDR3 is 13 amino acids long. Per germline, CDR1 MDHEN and CDR2 SYDVKM.

This clonotype was recorded a few times. The chain links TRBV5-1 to TRBJ2-6, with D maybe TRBD2 (6 bases). This CDR3 contains 15 residues. Trimming took 5 bases from V and 0 from J, leaving 9 bases between them. CDR1 is SGHRS and CDR2 is YFSETQ in the germline V gene. The CDR3 sequence is CASRRGNSGANVLTF. As DNA, the CDR3 is TGCGCCAGCAGGCGGGGAAACTCTGGGGCCAACGTCCTGACTTTC.

The chain combines TRBV6-5 with TRBJ1-6, with a possible D match to TRBD1 (5 bases). The CDR3 is 15 amino acids. Germline V gene lookup returns CDR1 MNHEY and CDR2 SVGAGI. Trimming removed 4 bases at V and 10 bases at J, with 17 bases between. CDR3 nucleotide sequence: TGTGCCAGCAGTTTGTTCGGGGCTTCGAGATCACCCCTCCACTTT. Amino acid sequence: CASSLFGASRSPLHF.

This clonotype was detected only a few times. The chain has TRBV7-8 and TRBJ2-7; D gene ambiguous. This CDR3 has 12 amino acids. Per the germline V gene, CDR1 is SGHVS and CDR2 is FQNEAQ. Trimming stripped 5 bases from V and 1 base from J, with 6 bases between. The CDR3 sequence: CASSPQSYEQYF. CDR3 bases: TGTGCCAGCAGCCCGCAATCCTACGAGCAGTACTTC.

The chain joins TRBV4-3 to TRBJ2-5, with TRBD1 matching over 8 bases. Germline CDR1 reads LGHNA; CDR2 reads YSLEER. The CDR3 sequence is 13 residues long. The V segment lost 3 bases and the J segment 5 bases; nucleotides outside the gene matches: 2. CDR3 sequence: CASSQTGVETQYF. The CDR3 DNA reads as TGCGCCAGCAGCCAGACAGGGGTTGAGACCCAGTACTTC.

The V and J genes are TRBV19 and TRBJ2-1, with D perhaps matching TRBD1 (6 bases). V lost 3 bases to trimming and J lost 8 bases, with 14 bases between them. The CDR3 loop spans 14 amino acids. The germline V gene encodes CDR1 LNHDA and CDR2 SQIVND (reference sequence). The CDR3 protein is CASSIRTARDEQFF. The DNA for the CDR3 is TGTGCCAGTAGTATTCGGACAGCCAGGGATGAGCAGTTCTTC. The entire variable domain, with the rest obtained from reference TRBV19 and TRBJ2-1, is as follows: DGGITQSPKYLFRKEGQNVTLSCEQNLNHDAMYWYRQDPGQGLRLIYYSQIVNDFQKGDIAEGYSVSREKKESFPLTVTSAQKNPTAFYLCASSIRTARDEQFFGPGTRLTVL.

This clonotype was seen a few times. J is TRBJ2-3 and V is TRBV7-8, with D perhaps assigned TRBD1 or TRBD2 (6 bases each). The V end was cut by 5 bases, the J end by 1 base, with 13 bases between. Germline V gene lookup returns CDR1 SGHVS and CDR2 FQNEAQ. The CDR3 spans 15 residues. The CDR3 region is CASSPYGGRTDTQYF. CDR3 nucleotide sequence: TGTGCCAGCAGCCCATACGGGGGCCGCACAGATACGCAGTATTTT.

This clonotype was seen only a few times. The rearrangement links TRBV5-1 to TRBJ1-1, with D possibly matching TRBD1 (6 bases). This CDR3 comprises 14 residues. Germline V CDR1 and CDR2: SGHRS, YFSETQ. Trimming took off 6 bases at V and 0 bases at J, with 12 bases between the two ends. DNA for the CDR3: TGCGCCAGCACGGAAGGGGGAATGAACACTGAAGCTTTCTTT. Translation: CASTEGGMNTEAFF.

This rearrangement joins TRBV7-2 to TRBJ2-2, with TRBD2 identical over 8 bases. The CDR3 sequence is 17 residues long. V lost 2 bases to trimming and J lost 6 bases; unmatched junction nucleotides: 11. Germline-derived CDR1 and CDR2 are SGHTA and FQGNSA. The CDR3 reads CASSLSAHSGASGELFF. The CDR3 region has the DNA TGTGCCAGCAGCTTATCCGCCCATAGCGGGGCGTCCGGGGAGCTGTTTTTT.